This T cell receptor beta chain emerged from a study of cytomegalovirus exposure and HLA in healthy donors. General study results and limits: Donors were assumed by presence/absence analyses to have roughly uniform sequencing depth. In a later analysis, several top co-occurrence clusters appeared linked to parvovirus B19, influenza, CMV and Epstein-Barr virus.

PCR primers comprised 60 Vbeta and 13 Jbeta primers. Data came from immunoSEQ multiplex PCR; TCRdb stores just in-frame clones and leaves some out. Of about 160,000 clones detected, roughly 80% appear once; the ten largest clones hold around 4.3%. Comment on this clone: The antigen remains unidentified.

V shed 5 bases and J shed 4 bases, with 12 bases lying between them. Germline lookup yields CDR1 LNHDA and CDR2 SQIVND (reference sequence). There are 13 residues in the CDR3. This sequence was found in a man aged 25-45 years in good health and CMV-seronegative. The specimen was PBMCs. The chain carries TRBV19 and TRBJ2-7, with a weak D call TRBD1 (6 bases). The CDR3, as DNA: TGTGCCAGTAGTCCACCGACAGGTTACGAGCAGTACTTC. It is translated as CASSPPTGYEQYF. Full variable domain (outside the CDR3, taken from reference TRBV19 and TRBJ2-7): DGGITQSPKYLFRKEGQNVTLSCEQNLNHDAMYWYRQDPGQGLRLIYYSQIVNDFQKGDIAEGYSVSREKKESFPLTVTSAQKNPTAFYLCASSPPTGYEQYFGPGTRLTVT.